Included here is one T cell receptor (beta chain) sequence, with context. V dropped 4 bases and J dropped 7; count of bases not matched to a gene: 6. CDR1 is SGHRS and CDR2 is YFSETQ in the germline V gene. The CDR3 is made up of 14 amino acids. This specimen comes from a study of cytomegalovirus exposure and HLA in healthy donors. Turning to the study itself: Genotyping of some 400 donors showed that about 79% belonged to the Caucasian-associated ancestry cluster.

PCR amplification relied on 60 Vbeta primers (plus 13 Jbeta primers). Clones were sequenced by immunoSEQ multiplex PCR, and TCRdb holds only the in-frame ones, with some missing. Here the sample spans tens of thousands of clones, 65% to 80% being singletons. This sequence joins TRBV5-1 and TRBJ2-7, with 12 positions matching TRBD1. The TCR sequence derives from a male donor in good health and CMV-seropositive. Sequencing was done on a sample of PBMCs. The CDR3 here is CASSRGQGAREQYF. CDR3 DNA sequence: TGCGCCAGCAGCAGGGGACAGGGGGCGCGGGAGCAGTACTTC.